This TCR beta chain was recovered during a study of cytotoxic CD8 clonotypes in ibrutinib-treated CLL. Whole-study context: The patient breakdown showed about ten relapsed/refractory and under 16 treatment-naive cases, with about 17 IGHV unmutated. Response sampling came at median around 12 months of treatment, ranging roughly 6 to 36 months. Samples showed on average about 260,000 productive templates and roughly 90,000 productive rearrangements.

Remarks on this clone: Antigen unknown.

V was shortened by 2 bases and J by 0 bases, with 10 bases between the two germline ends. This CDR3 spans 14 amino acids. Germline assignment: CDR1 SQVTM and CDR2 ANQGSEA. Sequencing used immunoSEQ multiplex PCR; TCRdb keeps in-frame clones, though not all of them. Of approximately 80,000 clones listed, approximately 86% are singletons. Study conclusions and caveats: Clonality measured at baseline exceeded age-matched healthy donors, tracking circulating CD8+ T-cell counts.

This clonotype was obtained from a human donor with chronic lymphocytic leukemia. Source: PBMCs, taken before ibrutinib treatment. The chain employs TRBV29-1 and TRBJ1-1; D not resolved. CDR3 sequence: CSVESVKMNTEAFF. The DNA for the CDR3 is TGCAGCGTTGAATCGGTGAAGATGAACACTGAAGCTTTCTTT.